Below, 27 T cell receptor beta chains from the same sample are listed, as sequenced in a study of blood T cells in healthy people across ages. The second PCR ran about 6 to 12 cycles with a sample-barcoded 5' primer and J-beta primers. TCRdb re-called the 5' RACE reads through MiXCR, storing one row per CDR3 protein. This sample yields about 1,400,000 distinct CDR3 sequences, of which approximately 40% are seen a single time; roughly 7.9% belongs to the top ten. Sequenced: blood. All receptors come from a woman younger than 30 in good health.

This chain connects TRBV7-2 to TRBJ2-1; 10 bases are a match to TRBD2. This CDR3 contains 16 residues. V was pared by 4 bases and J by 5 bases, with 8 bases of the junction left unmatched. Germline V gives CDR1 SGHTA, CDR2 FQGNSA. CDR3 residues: CASSSFPLAGNNEQFF. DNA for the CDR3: TGTGCCAGCAGCTCCTTCCCACTAGCGGGAAACAATGAGCAGTTCTTC.

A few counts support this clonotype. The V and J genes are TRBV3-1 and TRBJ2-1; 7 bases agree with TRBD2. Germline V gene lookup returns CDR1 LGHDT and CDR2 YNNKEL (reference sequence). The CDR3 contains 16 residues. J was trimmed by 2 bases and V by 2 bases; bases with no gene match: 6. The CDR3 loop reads CASSQSISGAYNEQFF. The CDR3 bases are TGTGCCAGCAGCCAATCTATAAGCGGGGCCTACAATGAGCAGTTCTTC.

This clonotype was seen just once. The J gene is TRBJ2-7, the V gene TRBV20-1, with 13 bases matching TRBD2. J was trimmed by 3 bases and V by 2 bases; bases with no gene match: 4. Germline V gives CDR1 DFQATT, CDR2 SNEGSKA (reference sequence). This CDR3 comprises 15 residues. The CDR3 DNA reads TGCAGTGCTAGAATCGGACTAGCGGGGGTCTACGAGCAGTACTTC. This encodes CSARIGLAGVYEQYF.

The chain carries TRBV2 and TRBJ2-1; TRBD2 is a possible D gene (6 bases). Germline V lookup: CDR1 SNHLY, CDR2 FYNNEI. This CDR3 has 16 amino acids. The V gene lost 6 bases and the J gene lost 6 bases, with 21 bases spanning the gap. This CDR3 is CASSAGPRIAANEQFF. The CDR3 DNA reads TGTGCCAGCAGCGCAGGTCCTAGGATAGCGGCCAATGAGCAGTTCTTC.

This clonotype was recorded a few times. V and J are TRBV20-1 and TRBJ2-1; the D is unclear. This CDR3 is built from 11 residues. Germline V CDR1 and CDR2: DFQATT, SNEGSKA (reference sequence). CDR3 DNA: TGCAGCAGTAAGAGGATCAATGAGCAGTTCTTC. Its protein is CSSKRINEQFF.

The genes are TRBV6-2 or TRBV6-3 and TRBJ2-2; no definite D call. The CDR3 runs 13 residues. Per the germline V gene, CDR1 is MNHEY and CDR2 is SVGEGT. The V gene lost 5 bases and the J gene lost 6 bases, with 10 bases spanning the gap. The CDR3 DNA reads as TGTGCCAGCAGTGCCCAACACCCCGGGGAGCTGTTTTTT. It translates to CASSAQHPGELFF.

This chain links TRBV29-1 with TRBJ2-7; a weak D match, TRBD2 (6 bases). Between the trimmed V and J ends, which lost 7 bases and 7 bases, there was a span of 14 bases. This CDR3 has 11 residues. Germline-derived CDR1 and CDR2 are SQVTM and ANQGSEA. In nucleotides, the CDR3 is TGCAGCGGTTCTAGCGCGGAAGAGCAGTACTTC. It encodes CSGSSAEEQYF.

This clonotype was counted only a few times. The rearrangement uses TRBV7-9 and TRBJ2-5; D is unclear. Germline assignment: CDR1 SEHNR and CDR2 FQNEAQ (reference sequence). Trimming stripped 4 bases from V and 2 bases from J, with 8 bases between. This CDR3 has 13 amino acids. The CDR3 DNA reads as TGTGCCAGCAGCTACAGCAAACAAGAGACCCAGTACTTC. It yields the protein CASSYSKQETQYF.

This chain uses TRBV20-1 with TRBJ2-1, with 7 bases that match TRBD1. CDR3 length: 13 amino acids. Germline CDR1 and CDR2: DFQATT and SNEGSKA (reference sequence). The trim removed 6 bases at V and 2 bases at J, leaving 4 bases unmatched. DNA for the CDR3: TGCAGTGCCCCTGGGACAGCCTACAATGAGCAGTTCTTC. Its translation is CSAPGTAYNEQFF.

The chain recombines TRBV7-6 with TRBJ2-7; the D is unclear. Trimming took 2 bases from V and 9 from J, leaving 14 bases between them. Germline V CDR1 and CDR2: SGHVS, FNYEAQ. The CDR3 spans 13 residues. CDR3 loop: CASSLTTQWGQYF. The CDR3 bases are TGTGCCAGCAGCTTAACTACCCAGTGGGGGCAGTACTTC.

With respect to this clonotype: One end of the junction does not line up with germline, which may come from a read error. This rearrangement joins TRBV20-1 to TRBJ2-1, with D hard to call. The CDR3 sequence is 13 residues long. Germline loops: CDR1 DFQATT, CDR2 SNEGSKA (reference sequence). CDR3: CSALHFRYSEQFF. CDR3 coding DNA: TGCAGTGCGCTCCACTTTAGATACAGTGAGCAGTTCTTC.

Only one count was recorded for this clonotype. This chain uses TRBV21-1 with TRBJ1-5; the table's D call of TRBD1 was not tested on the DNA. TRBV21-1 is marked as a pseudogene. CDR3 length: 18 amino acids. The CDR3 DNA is TGTGCCAGCAGCAGGCCCCAGTGGCCAGGGGGCGCAAACCAGCCCCAGCATTTT. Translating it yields CASSRPQWPGGANQPQHF.

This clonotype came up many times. This CDR3 reads CASSLAGLQFF. CDR3 nucleotide sequence: TGTGCCAGCAGCTTGGCAGGCCTACAGTTCTTC. The chain is built from TRBV5-6 and TRBJ2-1; D remains ambiguous. V lost 0 bases to trimming and J lost 13 bases, with 8 bases between them. Germline assignment: CDR1 SGHDT and CDR2 YYEEEE. The CDR3 totals 11 residues. The complete variable domain, with remaining parts taken from reference TRBV5-6 and TRBJ2-1, reads DAGVTQSPTHLIKTRGQQVTLRCSPKSGHDTVSWYQQALGQGPQFIFQYYEEEERQRGNFPDRFSGHQFPNYSSELNVNALLLGDSALYLCASSLAGLQFFGPGTRLTVL.

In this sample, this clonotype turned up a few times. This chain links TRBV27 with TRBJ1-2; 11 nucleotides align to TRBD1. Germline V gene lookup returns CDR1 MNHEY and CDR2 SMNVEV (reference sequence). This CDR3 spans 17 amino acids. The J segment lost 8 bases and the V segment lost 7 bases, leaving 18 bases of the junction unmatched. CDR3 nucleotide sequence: TGTGCCAGCACCGGAGGGATGGGACAGGGGGTGCCCGGAGGCTACACCTTC. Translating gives CASTGGMGQGVPGGYTF.

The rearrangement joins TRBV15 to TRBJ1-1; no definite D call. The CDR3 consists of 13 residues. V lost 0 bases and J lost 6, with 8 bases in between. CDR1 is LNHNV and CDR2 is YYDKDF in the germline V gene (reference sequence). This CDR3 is CATSRDRYAEAFF. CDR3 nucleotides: TGTGCCACCAGCAGAGATCGGTACGCTGAAGCTTTCTTT.

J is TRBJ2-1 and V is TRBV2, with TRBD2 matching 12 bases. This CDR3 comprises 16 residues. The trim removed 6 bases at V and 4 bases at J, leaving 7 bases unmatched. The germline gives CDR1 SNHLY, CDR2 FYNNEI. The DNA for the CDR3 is TGTGCCAGCAGACCATGGACTAGCGGGGTATACAATGAGCAGTTCTTC. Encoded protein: CASRPWTSGVYNEQFF.

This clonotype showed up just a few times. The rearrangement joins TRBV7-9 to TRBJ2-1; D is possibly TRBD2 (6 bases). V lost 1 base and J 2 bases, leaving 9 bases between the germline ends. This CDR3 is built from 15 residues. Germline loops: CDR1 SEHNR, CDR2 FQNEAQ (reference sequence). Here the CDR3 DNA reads TGTGCCAGCAGCTTAGTAGCGGAAGCCTACAATGAGCAGTTCTTC. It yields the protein CASSLVAEAYNEQFF.

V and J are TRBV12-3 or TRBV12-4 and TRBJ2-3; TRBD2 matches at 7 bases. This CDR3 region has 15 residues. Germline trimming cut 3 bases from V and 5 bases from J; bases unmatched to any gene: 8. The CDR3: CASSFRSGVVDTQYF. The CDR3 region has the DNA TGTGCCAGCAGTTTTAGGAGCGGGGTGGTAGATACGCAGTATTTT.

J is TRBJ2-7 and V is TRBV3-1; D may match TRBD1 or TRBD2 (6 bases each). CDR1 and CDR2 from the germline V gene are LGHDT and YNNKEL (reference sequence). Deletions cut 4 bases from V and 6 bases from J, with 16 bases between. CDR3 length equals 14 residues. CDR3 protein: CASSPRDMLSEQYF. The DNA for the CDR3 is TGTGCCAGCAGCCCGCGGGACATGTTGAGCGAGCAGTACTTC.

Written as DNA, the CDR3 is TGTGCCAGCAGTTTACAGGTTTTGAACACCGGGGAGCTGTTTTTT. Its protein product is CASSLQVLNTGELFF. The genes are TRBV12-3 or TRBV12-4 and TRBJ2-2; D not certain. V was cut by 2 bases and J by 1 base, with 8 bases left in between. CDR3 size: 15 residues.

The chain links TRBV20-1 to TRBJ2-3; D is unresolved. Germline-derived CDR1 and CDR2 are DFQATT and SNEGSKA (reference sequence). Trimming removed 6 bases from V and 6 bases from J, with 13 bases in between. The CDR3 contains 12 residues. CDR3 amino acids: CSATTARDTQYF. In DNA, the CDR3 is TGCAGTGCAACTACAGCCCGGGATACGCAGTATTTT.

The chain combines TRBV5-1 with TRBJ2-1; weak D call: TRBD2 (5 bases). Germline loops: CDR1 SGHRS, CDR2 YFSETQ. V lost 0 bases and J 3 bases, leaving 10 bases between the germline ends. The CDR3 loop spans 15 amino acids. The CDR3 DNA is TGCGCCAGCAGCTTGGTAGCGCCTAACTACAATGAGCAGTTCTTC. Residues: CASSLVAPNYNEQFF.

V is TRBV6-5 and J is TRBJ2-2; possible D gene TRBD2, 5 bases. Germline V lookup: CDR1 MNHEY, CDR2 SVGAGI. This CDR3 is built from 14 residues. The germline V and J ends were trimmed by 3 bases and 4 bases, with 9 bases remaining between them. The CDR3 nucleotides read TGTGCCAGCAGTTATTTAGCGAGCACCGGGGAGCTGTTTTTT. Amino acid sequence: CASSYLASTGELFF.

The CDR3 sequence is CASSEYQSGKPQTQYF. DNA for the CDR3: TGTGCCAGCAGTGAATATCAATCGGGGAAACCTCAGACCCAGTACTTC. The gene calls are TRBV25-1 and TRBJ2-7, with D possibly TRBD2 on 5 matching bases. The DNA end is a closer match to TRBJ2-5, so the J assignment may be wrong. CDR3 size: 16 residues. The germline V gene has CDR1 MGHDK and CDR2 SYGVNS.

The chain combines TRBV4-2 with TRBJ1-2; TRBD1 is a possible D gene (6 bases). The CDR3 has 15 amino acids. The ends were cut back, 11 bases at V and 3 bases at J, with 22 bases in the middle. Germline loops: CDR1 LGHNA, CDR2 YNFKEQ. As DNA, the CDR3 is TGTGCCGGCACAAACGGCCAAGGGGGGGACTATGGCTACACCTTC. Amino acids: CAGTNGQGGDYGYTF.

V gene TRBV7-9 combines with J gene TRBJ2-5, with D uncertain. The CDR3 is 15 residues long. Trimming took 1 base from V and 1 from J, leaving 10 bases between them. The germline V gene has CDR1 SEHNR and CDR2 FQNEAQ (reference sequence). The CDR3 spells CASSLDGTLQETQYF. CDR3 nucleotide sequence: TGTGCCAGCAGCTTAGATGGCACTCTCCAAGAGACCCAGTACTTC.

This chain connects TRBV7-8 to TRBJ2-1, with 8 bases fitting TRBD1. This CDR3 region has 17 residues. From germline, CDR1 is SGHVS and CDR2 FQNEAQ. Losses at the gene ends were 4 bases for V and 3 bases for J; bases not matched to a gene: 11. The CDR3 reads CASSSPHGQGFYNEQFF. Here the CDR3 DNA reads TGTGCCAGCAGCTCGCCGCATGGACAGGGTTTCTACAATGAGCAGTTCTTC. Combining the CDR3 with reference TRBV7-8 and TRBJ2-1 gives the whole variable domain GAGVSQSPRYKVAKRGQDVALRCDPISGHVSLFWYQQALGQGPEFLTYFQNEAQLDKSGLPSDRFFAERPEGSVSTLKIQRTQQEDSAVYLCASSSPHGQGFYNEQFFGPGTRLTVL.